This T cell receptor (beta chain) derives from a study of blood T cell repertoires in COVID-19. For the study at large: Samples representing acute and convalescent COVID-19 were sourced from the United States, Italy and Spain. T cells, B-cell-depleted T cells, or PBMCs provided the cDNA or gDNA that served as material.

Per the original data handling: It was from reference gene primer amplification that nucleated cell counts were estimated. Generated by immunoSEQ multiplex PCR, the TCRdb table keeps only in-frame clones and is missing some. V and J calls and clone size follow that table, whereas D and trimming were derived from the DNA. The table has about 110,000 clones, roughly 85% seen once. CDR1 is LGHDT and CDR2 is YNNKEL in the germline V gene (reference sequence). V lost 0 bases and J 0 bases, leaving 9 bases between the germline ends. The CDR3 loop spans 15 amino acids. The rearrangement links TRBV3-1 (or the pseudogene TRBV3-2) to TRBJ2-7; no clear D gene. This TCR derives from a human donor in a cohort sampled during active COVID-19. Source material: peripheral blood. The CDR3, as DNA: TGTGCCAGCAGCCAAGAACACTGGGCCTCCTACGAGCAGTACTTC. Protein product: CASSQEHWASYEQYF.